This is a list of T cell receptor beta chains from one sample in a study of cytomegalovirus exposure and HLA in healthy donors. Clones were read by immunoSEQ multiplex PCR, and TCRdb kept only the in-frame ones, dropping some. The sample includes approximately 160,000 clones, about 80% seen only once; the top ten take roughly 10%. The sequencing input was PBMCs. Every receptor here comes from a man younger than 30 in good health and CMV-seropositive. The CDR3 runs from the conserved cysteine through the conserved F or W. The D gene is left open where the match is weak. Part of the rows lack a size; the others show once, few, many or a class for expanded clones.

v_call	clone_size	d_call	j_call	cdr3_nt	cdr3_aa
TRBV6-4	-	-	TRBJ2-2	TGTGCCAGCAGCCCTCGAGTGTACACCGGGGAGCTGTTTTTT	CASSPRVYTGELFF
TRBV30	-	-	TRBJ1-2	TGTGCCTGGAGGGGTGATCGGTCGAGGCCCAAACGAGATAACTATGGCTACACCTTC	CAWRGDRSRPKRDNYGYTF
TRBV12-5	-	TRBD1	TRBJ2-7	TGTGCTAGTGGTTTGGGGACAGGAAAGTCCTACGAGCAGTACTTC	CASGLGTGKSYEQYF
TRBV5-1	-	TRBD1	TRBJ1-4	TGCGCCAGCAGCCTTTTCGGTCAGGGGGCAACTAATGAAAAACTGTTTTTT	CASSLFGQGATNEKLFF
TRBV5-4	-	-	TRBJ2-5	TGTGCCAGCAGCTTCACGGGAGAAGAGACCCAGTACTTC	CASSFTGEETQYF
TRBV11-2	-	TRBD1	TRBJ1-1	TGTGCCAGCAGCGACCAACCGGGACAGGGCGCTTTCTTT	CASSDQPGQGAFF
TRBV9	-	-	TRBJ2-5	TGTGCCAGCAGCGTAGGGGGAGTTCAAGAGACCCAGTACTTC	CASSVGGVQETQYF
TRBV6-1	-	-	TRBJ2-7	TGTGCCAGCAGTGGAAGGGAGGTCCTCGAGCAGTACTTC	CASSGREVLEQYF
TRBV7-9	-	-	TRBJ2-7	TGTGCCAGCAGCTTAGGGACAGTTGACGAGCAGTACTTC	CASSLGTVDEQYF
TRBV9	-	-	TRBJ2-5	TGTGCCAGCAGCCCCACCGTGAGCCAAGAGACCCAGTACTTC	CASSPTVSQETQYF
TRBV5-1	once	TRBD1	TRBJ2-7	TGCGCCAGCAGCCCGTGGACAGGTGTTGCCTACGAGCAGTACTTC	CASSPWTGVAYEQYF
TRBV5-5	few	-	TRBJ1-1	TGTGCCAGCAGCTTTCAGGAGGTGGGCAGGGGCACTGAAGCTTTCTTT	CASSFQEVGRGTEAFF
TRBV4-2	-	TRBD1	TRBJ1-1	TGTGCCAGCAGCCAAGGCGATCTAGGGGGCTCGAACACTGAAGCTTTCTTT	CASSQGDLGGSNTEAFF
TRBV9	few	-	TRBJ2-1	TGTGCCAGCAGCGTCCAGACCACGAGCGATGAGCAGTTCTTC	CASSVQTTSDEQFF
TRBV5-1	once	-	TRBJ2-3	TGCGCCAGCAGCTTTAGCAGCAGCACAGATACGCAGTATTTT	CASSFSSSTDTQYF
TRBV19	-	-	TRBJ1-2	TGTGCCAGTAGTATTCGAGACAGCAACTATGGCTACACCTTC	CASSIRDSNYGYTF
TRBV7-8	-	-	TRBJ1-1	TGTGCCAGCAGCCGATCGGTGAACACTGAAGCTTTCTTT	CASSRSVNTEAFF
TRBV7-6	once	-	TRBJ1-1	TGTGCCAGCAGCTTAACAGCGAACACTGAAGCTTTCTTT	CASSLTANTEAFF
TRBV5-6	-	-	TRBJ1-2	TGTGCCAGCAGCTTGGGGGACCTACTAGCTAAGAATGGCTACACCTTC	CASSLGDLLAKNGYTF
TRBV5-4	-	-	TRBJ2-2	TGTGCCAGCAGCTTGGAGTACAGCGGGGAGCTGTTTTTT	CASSLEYSGELFF
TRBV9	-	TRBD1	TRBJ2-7	TGTGCCAGCAGCGCGTCGGACAGGGCCTCCTACGAGCAGTACTTC	CASSASDRASYEQYF
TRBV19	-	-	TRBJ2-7	TGTGCCAGTAGTTCCCACTACGAGCAGTACTTC	CASSSHYEQYF
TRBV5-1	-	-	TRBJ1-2	TGCGCCAGCAGCTTGGGGGGACAAATGGGCGGCTACACCTTC	CASSLGGQMGGYTF
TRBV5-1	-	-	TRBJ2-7	TGCGCCAGCAGCTTAGTCCTAGTGGGGGGGCCGCGCGGCGAGCAGTACTTC	CASSLVLVGGPRGEQYF
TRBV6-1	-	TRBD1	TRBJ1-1	TGTGCCAGCAGTGTCAGGGGGTCAGAGAACACTGAAGCTTTCTTT	CASSVRGSENTEAFF
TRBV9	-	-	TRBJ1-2	TGTGCCAGCAGCTCCCAAACAAGGACACCGGCGGAGCGGGATTGGGACTATGGCTACACCTTC	CASSSQTRTPAERDWDYGYTF
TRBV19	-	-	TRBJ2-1	TGTGCCAGTAGTATAACTAACGACTTAAATGAGCAGTTCTTC	CASSITNDLNEQFF
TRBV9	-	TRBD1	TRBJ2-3	TGTGCCAGCAGCGTAGCTACAGGGGTAGGCACAGATACGCAGTATTTT	CASSVATGVGTDTQYF
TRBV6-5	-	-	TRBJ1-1	TGTGCCAGCAGTCTGGGGGGGAACACTGAAGCTTTCTTT	CASSLGGNTEAFF
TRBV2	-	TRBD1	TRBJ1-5	TGTGCCAGCCAAAGGACAGGGGGTTTTATGGGAAATCAGCCCCAGCATTTT	CASQRTGGFMGNQPQHF
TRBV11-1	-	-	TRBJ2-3	TGTGCCAGCATCTCGAGGGGGGATACGCAGTATTTT	CASISRGDTQYF
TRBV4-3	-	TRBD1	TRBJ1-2	TGCGCCAGCAGCTTCGCAGGGACAGGGATTTGGGGCTACACCTTC	CASSFAGTGIWGYTF
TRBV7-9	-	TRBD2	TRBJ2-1	TGTGCCAGCGGCGACATAGCGGGAGTGGGAAATGAGCAGTTCTTC	CASGDIAGVGNEQFF
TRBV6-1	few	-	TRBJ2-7	TGTGCCAGCAGTGCGGCCCGGGACTTCTTCCCCTCCTACGAGCAGTACTTC	CASSAARDFFPSYEQYF
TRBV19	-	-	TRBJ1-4	TGTGCCAGTAGAGGATATTCGGGTGAAAAACTGTTTTTT	CASRGYSGEKLFF
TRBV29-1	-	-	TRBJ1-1	TGCAGCGTCCTCGCACAGGGCCGGGTTCCGACTGAAGCTTTCTTT	CSVLAQGRVPTEAFF
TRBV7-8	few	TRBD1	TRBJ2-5	TGTGCCAGCAGCTTTTTGACAGGGGGCATGGAGACCCAGTACTTC	CASSFLTGGMETQYF
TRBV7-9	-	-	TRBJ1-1	TGTGCCAGCAGCACATCAGGGGACACTGAAGCTTTCTTT	CASSTSGDTEAFF
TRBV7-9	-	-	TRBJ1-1	TGTGCCAGCAGCTTCGGAGCAGCCACTGAAGCTTTCTTT	CASSFGAATEAFF
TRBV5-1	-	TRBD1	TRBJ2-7	TGCGCCAGCAGCACCGGGACAGGTCAAGTCTACGAGCAGTACTTC	CASSTGTGQVYEQYF